These 14 T cell receptor beta chains originate from one sample sequenced in a study of T cells in Graves' hyperthyroidism and ophthalmopathy. Researchers took RNA transcripts and amplified the TCR beta CDR3 regions from them. An initial round of RT-PCR targeting the TCR CDR3 relied on the HTBI primer set. Via MiXCR, TCRdb re-called the multiplex PCR reads, giving one row per CDR3 protein. The data contain fewer than 650,000 distinct CDR3 sequences, 14% of them singletons. Sequencing was done on a sample of blood. These receptors were obtained from a young woman with Graves' ophthalmopathy.

This clonotype was counted only a few times. Here the CDR3 reads CSAEPEGYEQYF. The CDR3 DNA is TGCAGTGCGGAACCGGAAGGATACGAGCAGTACTTC. This sequence joins TRBV20-1 and TRBJ2-7; D gene uncertain. Trimming cost V 6 bases and J 4 bases, with 13 bases left between them. Looked up from germline, CDR1 is DFQATT and CDR2 is SNEGSKA (reference sequence). The CDR3 is 12 amino acids.

This clonotype was detected ten times or more. This chain joins TRBV15 and TRBJ1-5; D is ambiguous. Trimming stripped 0 bases from V and 4 bases from J, with 16 bases between. Germline V gives CDR1 LNHNV, CDR2 YYDKDF (reference sequence). The CDR3 totals 17 residues. The CDR3 loop reads CATSRDVPSSRNQPQHF. DNA of the CDR3: TGTGCCACCAGCAGAGATGTGCCCTCTTCAAGGAATCAGCCCCAGCATTTT.

There are many counts of this clonotype. The V and J genes are TRBV5-1 and TRBJ2-5, with no clear D. CDR3 length equals 16 residues. Deletions cut 0 bases from V and 0 bases from J, with 12 bases between. Germline V gene lookup returns CDR1 SGHRS and CDR2 YFSETQ. The CDR3 coding sequence is TGCGCCAGCAGCTTGGAGAAGCGCTGGTACCAAGAGACCCAGTACTTC. It translates to CASSLEKRWYQETQYF.

The table lists this clonotype with many counts. The rearrangement joins TRBV6-1 to TRBJ2-5; 7 positions match TRBD1. Germline assignment: CDR1 MNHNS and CDR2 SASEGT. This CDR3 contains 13 residues. Trimming took 8 bases from V and 0 from J; bases not matched to a gene: 3. CDR3 protein: CASSDRDQETQYF. Written as DNA, the CDR3 is TGTGCCAGCTCCGACAGGGACCAAGAGACCCAGTACTTC.

This clonotype was seen repeatedly, ten times or more. V gene TRBV20-1 combines with J gene TRBJ2-5, with D possibly called TRBD1 or TRBD2 (5 bases each). Per germline, CDR1 DFQATT and CDR2 SNEGSKA (reference sequence). This CDR3 is 13 amino acids long. V shed 5 bases and J shed 5 bases, with 15 bases lying between them. CDR3 region: CSASTVGEETQYF. The CDR3 nucleotides read TGCAGTGCTTCGACAGTGGGGGAGGAGACCCAGTACTTC.

This clonotype was observed at least ten times. The chain combines TRBV7-9 with TRBJ1-4; D is unresolved. CDR1 and CDR2 (germline): SEHNR, FQNEAQ (reference sequence). CDR3 length equals 12 residues. V shed 8 bases and J shed 8 bases, with 12 bases lying between them. The CDR3 nucleotides read TGTGCCAGCGAATTAGTAGGGGAAAAACTGTTTTTT. It specifies CASELVGEKLFF.

Ten or more counts support this clonotype. This sequence joins TRBV11-2 and TRBJ2-3; no firm D call. From germline, CDR1 is SGHAT and CDR2 FQNNGV. Trimming removed 3 bases at V and 6 bases at J, with 19 bases between. This CDR3 region has 16 residues. The CDR3 DNA sequence: TGTGCCAGCAGCTTCGTCCTAGGCCCGCGGCCGGATACGCAGTATTTT. Protein product: CASSFVLGPRPDTQYF.

This clonotype was counted at least ten times. The chain joins TRBV11-2 to TRBJ2-3; TRBD1 matches 8 bases. The germline V gene has CDR1 SGHAT and CDR2 FQNNGV. Unmatched junction bases numbered 9, after V lost 5 bases and J lost 5 bases. The CDR3 sequence is 15 residues long. The CDR3 coding sequence is TGTGCCAGCAGCGCTATTGACAGGGGAGGAGATACGCAGTATTTT. Protein sequence: CASSAIDRGGDTQYF.

The chain carries TRBV15 and TRBJ2-2; D is uncertain. Per germline, CDR1 LNHNV and CDR2 YYDKDF (reference sequence). V was pared by 1 base and J by 1 base, with 13 bases between. The CDR3 is 17 amino acids. The CDR3 sequence is CATSRAGPHRNTGELFF. The CDR3 region has the DNA TGTGCCACCAGCAGAGCCGGCCCCCATCGGAACACCGGGGAGCTGTTTTTT.

This clonotype has at least ten counts. The genes are TRBV9 and TRBJ1-6; D is ambiguous. This CDR3 region has 12 residues. CDR1 SGDLS and CDR2 YYNGEE come from the germline V gene. The V end lost 0 bases, the J end lost 6 bases, and 1 base lay between the germline ends. The CDR3 spells CASSVANSPLHF. The CDR3 DNA is TGTGCCAGCAGCGTAGCTAATTCACCCCTCCACTTT.

The chain combines TRBV5-6 with TRBJ2-4; TRBD2 is a possible D gene (5 bases). Trimming removed 7 bases at V and 0 bases at J, with 8 bases between. Germline V gene lookup returns CDR1 SGHDT and CDR2 YYEEEE. CDR3 length equals 13 residues. The CDR3 region is CASGAGAKNIQYF. CDR3 DNA sequence: TGTGCCAGCGGCGCGGGAGCCAAAAACATTCAGTACTTC.

On this clonotype itself: A much larger clone is a single base away; this may be a read error. The CDR3 protein is CVSSRYPGGYNSPLHF. The CDR3 coding sequence is TGTGTCAGCAGTCGGTATCCAGGGGGGTATAATTCACCCCTCCACTTT. The V call is TRBV27, the J call TRBJ1-6, with 7 bases that match TRBD1. The germline CDR1 and CDR2 sequences are MNHEY and SMNVEV (reference sequence). This CDR3 is built from 16 residues.

This clonotype was counted at least ten times. This chain joins TRBV7-2 and TRBJ1-6; weak D call: TRBD1 (5 bases). Trimming left V 5 bases short and J 5 bases short, with 16 bases between. The V gene's germline CDR1 is SGHTA and CDR2 FQGNSA. This CDR3 spans 16 amino acids. CDR3 nucleotide sequence: TGTGCCAGCAGCCCAGAAAAGGGACTTAATAATTCACCCCTCCACTTT. Amino acids: CASSPEKGLNNSPLHF.

At least ten counts were recorded for this clonotype. This sequence joins TRBV27 and TRBJ1-2, with TRBD1 matching over 7 bases. The V gene end was trimmed by 0 bases and the J gene end by 5 bases; junction bases not matched to a gene: 3. Germline CDR1 is MNHEY and CDR2 is SMNVEV (reference sequence). The CDR3 totals 14 residues. The CDR3 sequence: CASSLSGGAYGYTF. The CDR3 nucleotides are TGTGCCAGCAGTTTATCAGGGGGCGCATATGGCTACACCTTC.